Below, 7 T cell receptor beta chains from the same sample are listed, as sequenced in a study of shared clonotypes between healthy human individuals. Only in-frame clones appear in the TCRdb table, and some are missing; sequencing was by immunoSEQ multiplex PCR. The table has about 490,000 clones, 79% seen once. Sequenced material: PBMCs. These receptors were taken from a woman aged 40 to 55 in good health. Some clones in this sample may be carry-over from other donors' samples.

This clone turned up a few times. The chain joins TRBV10-1 to TRBJ1-3; no reliable D call. Looked up from germline, CDR1 is WNHNN and CDR2 is SYGVQD (reference sequence). The CDR3 is made up of 13 amino acids. Deletions cut 2 bases from V and 0 bases from J, with 2 bases between. The CDR3 coding sequence is TGCGCCAGCAGTGAGGACTCTGGAAACACCATATATTTT. This codes for CASSEDSGNTIYF.

This clone was counted a single time. The chain carries TRBV30 and TRBJ1-4; weak D call: TRBD1 (6 bases). The CDR3 is made up of 13 amino acids. CDR1 and CDR2 from the germline V gene are GTSNPN and SVGIG (reference sequence). Between the trimmed V and J ends, which lost 3 bases and 7 bases, there was a span of 12 bases. The CDR3 spells CAWSGTRGEKLFF. The CDR3 bases are TGTGCCTGGAGCGGGACACGGGGTGAAAAACTGTTTTTT.

V is TRBV27 and J is TRBJ2-3; a weak D match, TRBD1 (5 bases). The V gene lost 5 bases and the J gene lost 6 bases, with 18 bases spanning the gap. The germline gives CDR1 MNHEY, CDR2 SMNVEV (reference sequence). The CDR3 has 15 amino acids. CDR3 in amino acids: CASSDSNSLRDTQYF. In DNA, the CDR3 is TGTGCCAGCAGTGACAGTAACTCCTTAAGGGATACGCAGTATTTT.

The chain carries TRBV30 and TRBJ2-3, with D perhaps TRBD1 (6 bases). This CDR3 comprises 13 residues. V was trimmed by 0 bases and J by 4 bases, leaving 8 bases between them. CDR1 GTSNPN and CDR2 SVGIG come from the germline V gene (reference sequence). The CDR3 nucleotides are TGTGCCTGGAGTGTAGGGGGTTCAGATACGCAGTATTTT. Protein: CAWSVGGSDTQYF.

The chain recombines TRBV18 with TRBJ1-2, with TRBD1 matching over 7 bases. V dropped 4 bases and J dropped 8; count of bases not matched to a gene: 19. The germline gives CDR1 KGHSH, CDR2 LQKENI. This CDR3 contains 17 residues. The CDR3 sequence is CASSRRGLTGPTEGYTF. The CDR3, as DNA: TGTGCCAGCTCACGCCGAGGGTTGACAGGGCCTACGGAGGGCTACACCTTC.

This chain uses TRBV7-6 with TRBJ1-2, with D perhaps TRBD1 (6 bases). V lost 3 bases, J lost 4 bases, and 12 bases lay in between. The CDR3 has 14 amino acids. Germline assignment: CDR1 SGHVS and CDR2 FNYEAQ. The CDR3 loop reads CASSFGQGTYGYTF. The CDR3 DNA reads as TGTGCCAGCAGCTTTGGTCAGGGGACCTATGGCTACACCTTC.

This clone was recorded only once. V gene TRBV28 combines with J gene TRBJ2-4, with TRBD1 as a possible D gene (5 bases). The ends were cut back, 4 bases at V and 5 bases at J, with 24 bases in the middle. Germline loops: CDR1 MDHEN, CDR2 SYDVKM. The CDR3 has 18 amino acids. As DNA, the CDR3 is TGTGCCAGCAGTTCTTGGGGTGTAAAGGGGCCAAATGAAAACATTCAGTACTTC. Translating gives CASSSWGVKGPNENIQYF.